This TCR beta chain was sequenced in a study of cytomegalovirus exposure and HLA in healthy donors. The study, taken as a whole, reports: Sequencing probably produced one cluster of sequence variants that were highly shared. Later analysis identified a missense DCLRE1C variant that was linked to TCR beta V- and J-gene trimming. Some public TCRs appeared in many individuals, while most sequences were rare.

Germline loops: CDR1 SGHTA, CDR2 FQGNSA. Trimming at V came to 0 bases and at J to 14 bases, leaving 6 bases not matched to a gene. This CDR3 is 13 amino acids long. The study ran its PCR with 60 Vbeta and 13 Jbeta primers. Data came from immunoSEQ multiplex PCR; TCRdb stores just in-frame clones and leaves some out. The sample yields over 100,000 clones, roughly 68% seen once. The table lists this clone with a few counts. Antigen specificity is unknown. The chain combines TRBV7-2 with TRBJ2-3, with 9 bases lining up with TRBD2. The origin of this receptor is a man aged 25 to 40 in good health and CMV-seropositive. The sequenced sample consisted of PBMCs. CDR3 residues: CASSLAGSGGSYF. The CDR3 coding sequence is TGTGCCAGCAGCTTAGCCGGTAGCGGGGGTTCGTATTTT.